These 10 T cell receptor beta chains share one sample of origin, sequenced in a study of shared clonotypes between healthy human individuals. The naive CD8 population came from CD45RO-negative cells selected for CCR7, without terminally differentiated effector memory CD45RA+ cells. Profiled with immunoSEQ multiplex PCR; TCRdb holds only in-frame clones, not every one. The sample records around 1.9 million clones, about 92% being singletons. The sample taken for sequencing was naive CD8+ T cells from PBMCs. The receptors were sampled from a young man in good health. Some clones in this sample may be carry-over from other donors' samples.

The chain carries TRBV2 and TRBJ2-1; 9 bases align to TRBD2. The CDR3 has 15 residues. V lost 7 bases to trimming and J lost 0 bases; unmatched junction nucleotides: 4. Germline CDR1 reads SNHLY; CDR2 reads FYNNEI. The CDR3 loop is CASIGLAPSYNEQFF. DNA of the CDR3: TGTGCCAGCATCGGACTAGCGCCCTCCTACAATGAGCAGTTCTTC.

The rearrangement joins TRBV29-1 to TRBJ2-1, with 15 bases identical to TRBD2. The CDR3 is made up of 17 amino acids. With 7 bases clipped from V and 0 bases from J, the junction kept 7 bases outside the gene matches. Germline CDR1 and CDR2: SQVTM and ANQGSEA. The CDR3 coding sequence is TGCAGCGCGGGGACTAGCGGGGGGATAAGCTCCTACAATGAGCAGTTCTTC. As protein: CSAGTSGGISSYNEQFF.

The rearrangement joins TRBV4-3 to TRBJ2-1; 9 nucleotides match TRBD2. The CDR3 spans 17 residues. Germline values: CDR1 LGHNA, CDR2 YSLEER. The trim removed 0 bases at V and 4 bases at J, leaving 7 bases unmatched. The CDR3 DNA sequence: TGCGCCAGCAGCCAAGATACGCCTAGCGGGATGTACAATGAGCAGTTCTTC. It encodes CASSQDTPSGMYNEQFF.

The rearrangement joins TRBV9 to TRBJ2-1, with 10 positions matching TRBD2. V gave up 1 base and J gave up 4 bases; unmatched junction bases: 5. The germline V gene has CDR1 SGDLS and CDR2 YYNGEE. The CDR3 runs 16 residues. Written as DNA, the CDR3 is TGTGCCAGCAGCGTATTTTGGACTAGCGGTTACAATGAGCAGTTCTTC. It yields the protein CASSVFWTSGYNEQFF.

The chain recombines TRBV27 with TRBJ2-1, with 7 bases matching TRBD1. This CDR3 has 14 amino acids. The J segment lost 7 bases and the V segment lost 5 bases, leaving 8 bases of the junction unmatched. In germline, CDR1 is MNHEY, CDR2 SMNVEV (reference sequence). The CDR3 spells CASSLQTGVNEQFF. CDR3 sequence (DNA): TGTGCCAGCAGTCTACAAACAGGGGTAAATGAGCAGTTCTTC.

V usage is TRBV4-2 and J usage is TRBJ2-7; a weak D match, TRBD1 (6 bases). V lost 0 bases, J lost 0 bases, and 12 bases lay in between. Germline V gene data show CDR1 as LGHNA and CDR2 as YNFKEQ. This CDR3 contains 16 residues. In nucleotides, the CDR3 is TGTGCCAGCAGCCAAGATCCCTTGACAGGCTCCTACGAGCAGTACTTC. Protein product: CASSQDPLTGSYEQYF.

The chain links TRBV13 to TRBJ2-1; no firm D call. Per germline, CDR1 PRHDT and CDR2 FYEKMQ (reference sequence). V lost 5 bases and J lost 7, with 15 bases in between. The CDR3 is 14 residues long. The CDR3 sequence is CASSPATLGNEQFF. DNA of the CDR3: TGTGCCAGCAGCCCCGCCACATTGGGGAATGAGCAGTTCTTC.

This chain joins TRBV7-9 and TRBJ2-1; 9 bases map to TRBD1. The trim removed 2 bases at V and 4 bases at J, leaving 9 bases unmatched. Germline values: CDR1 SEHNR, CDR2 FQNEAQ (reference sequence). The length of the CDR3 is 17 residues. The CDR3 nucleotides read TGTGCCAGCAGCTTACGGGTCGGGGACAGGGAATACAATGAGCAGTTCTTC. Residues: CASSLRVGDREYNEQFF.

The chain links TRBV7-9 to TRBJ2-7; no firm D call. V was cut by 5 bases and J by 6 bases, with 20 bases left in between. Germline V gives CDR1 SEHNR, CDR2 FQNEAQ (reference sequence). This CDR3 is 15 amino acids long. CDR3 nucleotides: TGTGCCAGCAGCCCCCCCCTGGAATCGGTGGGCGAGCAGTACTTC. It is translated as CASSPPLESVGEQYF.

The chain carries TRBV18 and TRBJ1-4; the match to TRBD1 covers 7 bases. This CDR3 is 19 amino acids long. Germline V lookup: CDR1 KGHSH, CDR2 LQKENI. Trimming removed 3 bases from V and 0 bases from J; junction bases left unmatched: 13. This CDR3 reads CASSPVDRPSKATNEKLFF. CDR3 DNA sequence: TGTGCCAGCTCACCTGTGGACAGGCCTTCAAAAGCAACTAATGAAAAACTGTTTTTT. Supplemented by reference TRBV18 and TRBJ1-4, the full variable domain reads NAGVMQNPRHLVRRRGQEARLRCSPMKGHSHVYWYRQLPEEGLKFMVYLQKENIIDESGMPKERFSAEFPKEGPSILRIQQVVRGDSAAYFCASSPVDRPSKATNEKLFFGSGTQLSVL.